The 23 T cell receptor beta chains presented below share a single source sample, sequenced in a study of cytomegalovirus exposure and HLA in healthy donors. Primers included in the PCR were 60 Vbeta and 13 Jbeta primers. Here immunoSEQ multiplex PCR was the method, and the copy in TCRdb shows in-frame clones only, minus some. The table lists 150,000 to 200,000 clones, around 76% of them singletons. The sequenced material came from PBMCs. These receptors all come from a man aged 40-50 years in good health and CMV-seropositive.

This clone was counted between two and nine times. The J gene is TRBJ2-5, the V gene TRBV4-1, with 8 nucleotides matching TRBD2. Germline loops: CDR1 MGHRA, CDR2 YSYEKL. V shed 6 bases and J 5 bases; nucleotides not matched to a gene: 8. The length of the CDR3 is 14 residues. CDR3 DNA sequence: TGCGCCAGCAGTGAACGGGGGGGGCTGGAGACCCAGTACTTC. Amino acid sequence: CASSERGGLETQYF.

This chain uses TRBV29-1 with TRBJ2-1, with 8 bases aligning to TRBD1. The length of the CDR3 is 16 residues. With 3 bases clipped from V and 4 bases from J, the junction kept 11 bases outside the gene matches. Germline V lookup: CDR1 SQVTM, CDR2 ANQGSEA. The CDR3 nucleotides are TGCAGCGTTGATTCCAGGGGGCTCCCCGCGTACAATGAGCAGTTCTTC. Translation: CSVDSRGLPAYNEQFF.

This clone appeared once. This sequence joins TRBV30 and TRBJ1-2; 10 nucleotides match TRBD1. The CDR3 is 17 amino acids. CDR1 and CDR2 (germline): GTSNPN, SVGIG (reference sequence). Losses at the gene ends were 7 bases for V and 4 bases for J; bases not matched to a gene: 18. The CDR3 DNA reads TGTGCCTTATTCTCCCGGGACAGGGGACCTTCCTTCTATGGCTACACCTTC. Amino acids: CALFSRDRGPSFYGYTF.

A single count supports this clone. This chain joins TRBV7-7 and TRBJ1-3, with 7 nucleotides matching TRBD1. Germline-derived CDR1 and CDR2 are SSHAT and FNYEAQ (reference sequence). The CDR3 is 13 residues long. CDR3: CVTGDLSGNTIYF. The CDR3 DNA follows: TGTGTAACAGGGGATCTCTCTGGAAACACCATATATTTT.

The chain carries TRBV9 and TRBJ2-3, with D unresolved. The V end was cut by 0 bases, the J end by 3 bases, with 8 bases between. Per the germline V gene, CDR1 is SGDLS and CDR2 is YYNGEE. The CDR3 has 14 amino acids. The DNA of the CDR3 is TGTGCCAGCAGCGTAGGGCCCCCGACAGATACGCAGTATTTT. It encodes CASSVGPPTDTQYF.

The CDR3 reads CASSSGAGTGFFGELFF. CDR3 bases: TGTGCCAGCAGCTCCGGTGCCGGGACAGGGTTTTTCGGGGAGCTGTTTTTT. This sequence joins TRBV5-6 and TRBJ2-2; TRBD1 aligns across 9 bases. CDR3 size: 17 residues. The J segment lost 7 bases and the V segment lost 3 bases, leaving 13 bases of the junction unmatched. Germline V gene sequence: CDR1 SGHDT, CDR2 YYEEEE.

The V gene is TRBV7-6, the J gene TRBJ2-1; tentative D call: TRBD2 (5 bases). The CDR3 consists of 15 residues. The germline V and J ends were trimmed by 2 bases and 5 bases, with 13 bases remaining between them. Per germline, CDR1 SGHVS and CDR2 FNYEAQ. The CDR3 spells CASSLSAGKNNEQFF. CDR3 sequence (DNA): TGTGCCAGCAGCTTATCAGCCGGGAAAAACAATGAGCAGTTCTTC.

V gene TRBV6-1 combines with J gene TRBJ1-1; 8 nucleotides match TRBD1. The junction had 5 bases not matched to a gene; V was cut back by 6 bases and J by 5 bases. Germline assignment: CDR1 MNHNS and CDR2 SASEGT. The CDR3 has 13 amino acids. CDR3 protein: CASRPGGLTEAFF. The CDR3 DNA follows: TGTGCCAGCAGGCCAGGGGGCCTAACTGAAGCTTTCTTT.

The chain combines TRBV9 with TRBJ2-7, with a possible D match to TRBD1 (6 bases). The CDR3 is 13 residues long. The V end lost 1 base, the J end lost 5 bases, and 10 bases lay between the germline ends. In germline, CDR1 is SGDLS, CDR2 YYNGEE. The CDR3 sequence is CASSVHHRDEQYF. DNA for the CDR3: TGTGCCAGCAGCGTACACCACAGGGACGAGCAGTACTTC.

The chain uses TRBV7-9 and TRBJ1-6; D remains unclear. Trimming pared 5 bases from V and 10 bases from J, leaving 12 bases between. The CDR3 length is 13 residues. Per the germline V gene, CDR1 is SEHNR and CDR2 is FQNEAQ (reference sequence). CDR3 in amino acids: CASSMGGRSPLHF. In DNA, the CDR3 is TGTGCCAGCAGCATGGGAGGGCGATCACCCCTCCACTTT.

The genes are TRBV4-1 and TRBJ2-5, with 8 nucleotides matching TRBD1. There are 14 residues in the CDR3. The trim removed 4 bases at V and 5 bases at J, leaving 6 bases unmatched. CDR1 and CDR2 from the germline V gene are MGHRA and YSYEKL. This chain's CDR3 is CASSLNRGTETQYF. CDR3 sequence (DNA): TGCGCCAGCAGCCTAAACAGGGGGACGGAGACCCAGTACTTC.

J is TRBJ1-4 and V is TRBV19, with D possibly matching TRBD1 (5 bases). V was cut by 5 bases and J by 5 bases, with 21 bases left in between. The CDR3 sequence is 17 residues long. Germline assignment: CDR1 LNHDA and CDR2 SQIVND (reference sequence). CDR3 sequence reads: CASSLTPLTRGNEKLFF. The CDR3 nucleotides read TGTGCCAGTAGTCTAACTCCCCTGACTCGGGGGAATGAAAAACTGTTTTTT.

The CDR3 nucleotides read TGTGCCAGCAGCCAAGAGGGGGGGACCTACCTACAAGAGCAGTACTTC. Encoded protein: CASSQEGGTYLQEQYF. This rearrangement joins TRBV14 to TRBJ2-7; 7 bases map to TRBD2. The trim removed 0 bases at V and 7 bases at J, leaving 12 bases unmatched. This CDR3 region has 16 residues. Germline lookup yields CDR1 SGHDN and CDR2 FVKESK.

Written as DNA, the CDR3 is TGTGCCAGTAGTATATACCTGGGCAGGGATGGCTATGGCTACACCTTC. Translation gives CASSIYLGRDGYGYTF. The chain combines TRBV19 with TRBJ1-2, with D possibly TRBD1 on 5 matching bases. V was cut by 2 bases and J by 4 bases, with 17 bases left in between. There are 16 residues in the CDR3. Germline V CDR1 and CDR2: LNHDA, SQIVND (reference sequence).

The chain carries TRBV5-6 and TRBJ2-1; 10 bases map to TRBD2. The CDR3 consists of 15 residues. CDR1 is SGHDT and CDR2 is YYEEEE in the germline V gene. Losses at the gene ends were 4 bases for V and 8 bases for J; bases not matched to a gene: 9. The CDR3 DNA follows: TGTGCCAGCAGCGCCAGCGGGGGGGGTTGGCATGAGCAGTTCTTC. It encodes CASSASGGGWHEQFF.

A word on this clone: Other DNA sequences in the same sample also yield this CDR3. The chain combines TRBV5-1 with TRBJ1-1; D possibly corresponds to TRBD1 (5 bases). Germline-derived CDR1 and CDR2 are SGHRS and YFSETQ. V was trimmed by 4 bases and J by 0 bases, leaving 7 bases between them. The CDR3 length is 13 residues. The CDR3 reads CASSLGLNTEAFF. In DNA, the CDR3 is TGCGCCAGCAGCCTGGGGCTGAACACTGAAGCTTTCTTT.

This clone occurred a few times. The chain combines TRBV9 with TRBJ1-6, with D uncertain. The ends were cut back, 4 bases at V and 10 bases at J, with 9 bases in the middle. Per germline, CDR1 SGDLS and CDR2 YYNGEE. This CDR3 is built from 12 residues. CDR3 in amino acids: CASSSPGSPLHF. The CDR3 DNA reads TGTGCCAGCAGCTCCCCGGGGTCACCCCTCCACTTT.

In DNA form, the CDR3 reads TGCGCCAGCAGCTTAGCCGCGGGACCTGAAGCTTTCTTT. Translating it yields CASSLAAGPEAFF. The chain carries TRBV5-1 and TRBJ1-1, with D perhaps matching TRBD1 (5 bases). The CDR3 has 13 amino acids. CDR1 SGHRS and CDR2 YFSETQ come from the germline V gene. Trimming shortened V by 2 bases and J by 6 bases, and 11 bases separated the two germline ends.

The chain combines TRBV27 with TRBJ2-2; 8 nucleotides line up with TRBD2. The CDR3 contains 15 residues. The V segment lost 1 base and the J segment 7 bases; nucleotides outside the gene matches: 5. The V gene's germline CDR1 is MNHEY and CDR2 SMNVEV (reference sequence). The chain's CDR3 is CASSLLAGKGGELFF. The CDR3 coding sequence is TGTGCCAGCAGTTTATTAGCGGGGAAAGGCGGGGAGCTGTTTTTT.

V and J are TRBV14 and TRBJ2-7, with 8 bases identical to TRBD1. This CDR3 is 14 amino acids long. The V and J ends lost 4 bases and 3 bases, in that order; junction bases with no gene match: 5. Germline V lookup: CDR1 SGHDN, CDR2 FVKESK. This CDR3 reads CASSPGTGNYEQYF. For the CDR3, the DNA is TGTGCCAGCAGCCCAGGGACAGGAAACTACGAGCAGTACTTC.

This sequence joins TRBV11-2 and TRBJ1-1; the D is unclear. This CDR3 is 13 amino acids long. The V and J ends lost 5 bases and 1 base respectively, with 8 bases between them. Germline-derived CDR1 and CDR2 are SGHAT and FQNNGV. The DNA of the CDR3 is TGTGCCAGCAGCCCGACACCGAACACTGAAGCTTTCTTT. This gives the protein CASSPTPNTEAFF.

The V and J genes are TRBV29-1 and TRBJ2-3; D ambiguous. Trimming left V 7 bases short and J 1 base short, with 6 bases between. Germline V gives CDR1 SQVTM, CDR2 ANQGSEA. The CDR3 totals 11 residues. In DNA, the CDR3 is TGCAGCGGAGGAGGCACAGATACGCAGTATTTT. It specifies CSGGGTDTQYF.

This chain uses TRBV7-3 with TRBJ2-3; 9 nucleotides agree with TRBD2. The CDR3 is 16 residues long. Trimming cost V 5 bases and J 0 bases; bases outside gene matches: 6. CDR1 SGHTA and CDR2 FQGTGA come from the germline V gene. CDR3 sequence: CASSPIAGVSTDTQYF. The CDR3 bases are TGTGCCAGCAGCCCTATAGCGGGGGTGAGCACAGATACGCAGTATTTT.